The 30 T cell receptor beta chains reported below all come from one sample, sequenced in a study of shared clonotypes between healthy human individuals. Profiled with immunoSEQ multiplex PCR; TCRdb holds only in-frame clones, not every one. The repertoire has some 1 million clones, more than 65% of them found once; the top ten carry roughly 1.5%. Material: memory CD4+ T cells sorted from blood. This sample's subset: CD45RA-negative fraction. These receptors were taken from a man between 18 and 29 years old in good health.

The chain links TRBV7-6 to TRBJ2-5; no reliable D call. Germline V gene lookup returns CDR1 SGHVS and CDR2 FNYEAQ. V was trimmed by 3 bases and J by 5 bases, leaving 4 bases between them. The CDR3 totals 11 residues. The CDR3: CASSFGETQYF. For the CDR3, the DNA is TGTGCCAGCAGCTTCGGGGAGACCCAGTACTTC.

This clone is a singleton in its sample. This rearrangement joins TRBV2 to TRBJ2-1; either TRBD1 or TRBD2 may fit D (6 bases each). The V gene's germline CDR1 is SNHLY and CDR2 FYNNEI. The CDR3 is 15 amino acids. Trimming took off 5 bases at V and 1 base at J, with 12 bases between the two ends. DNA for the CDR3: TGTGCCAGCAGTTTGGAGGGGGGATCCTACAATGAGCAGTTCTTC. Translated, it gives CASSLEGGSYNEQFF.

The chain carries TRBV29-1 and TRBJ2-7, with 9 bases identical to TRBD2. Trimming cost V 4 bases and J 2 bases; bases outside gene matches: 6. This CDR3 has 14 residues. Germline assignment: CDR1 SQVTM and CDR2 ANQGSEA. The CDR3 is CSVGAGGRAYEQYF. The DNA of the CDR3 is TGCAGCGTTGGAGCGGGAGGCCGAGCCTACGAGCAGTACTTC.

V gene TRBV7-2 combines with J gene TRBJ1-2; a weak D match, TRBD1 (5 bases). The germline CDR1 and CDR2 sequences are SGHTA and FQGNSA. The ends were cut back, 4 bases at V and 0 bases at J, with 15 bases in the middle. The length of the CDR3 is 16 residues. The CDR3, as DNA: TGTGCCAGCAGCTCGGGACCCAGGTCGTCTAACTATGGCTACACCTTC. The encoded protein is CASSSGPRSSNYGYTF.

This clone was found many times. V gene TRBV7-8 combines with J gene TRBJ1-3; 8 positions agree with TRBD1. The V and J ends lost 2 bases and 4 bases, in that order; junction bases with no gene match: 4. This CDR3 region has 15 residues. Germline-derived CDR1 and CDR2 are SGHVS and FQNEAQ. CDR3 sequence reads: CASSLSDRAGNTIYF. CDR3 in DNA: TGTGCCAGCAGCTTATCGGACAGGGCCGGAAACACCATATATTTT.

This clone was seen more than once but under ten times. The rearrangement links TRBV4-2 to TRBJ1-1, with D possibly being TRBD1 (6 bases). With 5 bases removed from V and 6 bases from J, the gap between germline ends came to 19 bases. Germline values: CDR1 LGHNA, CDR2 YNFKEQ. The CDR3 has 15 residues. The CDR3 here is CASSASSRAGAEAFF. The DNA of the CDR3 is TGTGCCAGCAGCGCATCCTCCCGGGCAGGGGCTGAAGCTTTCTTT.

In DNA form, the CDR3 reads TGTGCCAGCAGCTTGGAGGAGGGCTATGGAAACACCATATATTTT. It specifies CASSLEEGYGNTIYF. V is TRBV5-6 and J is TRBJ1-3, with D unresolved. Germline CDR1 SGHDT, CDR2 YYEEEE. Trimming pared 0 bases from V and 3 bases from J, leaving 10 bases between. The CDR3 has 15 residues.

The chain employs TRBV29-1 and TRBJ2-1; TRBD1 is a possible D gene (5 bases). Germline V gene sequence: CDR1 SQVTM, CDR2 ANQGSEA. Trimming pared 0 bases from V and 10 bases from J, leaving 19 bases between. There are 15 residues in the CDR3. CDR3 sequence: CSVEDKTQGQREQFF. CDR3 sequence (DNA): TGCAGCGTTGAAGACAAAACGCAGGGCCAACGGGAGCAGTTCTTC.

Details on this clone: A single base separates this from a much larger clone, so it may be a read error. The chain has TRBV7-9 and TRBJ2-3, with TRBD1 as a possible D gene (7 bases). The CDR3 has 15 residues. Looked up from germline, CDR1 is SEHNR and CDR2 is FQNEAQ (reference sequence). Between the trimmed V and J ends, which lost 5 bases and 0 bases, there was a span of 12 bases. Here the CDR3 DNA reads TGTGCCAGCAGCCCACAGGGGACTAGCACAGATACGCAGTATTTT. As protein: CASSPQGTSTDTQYF.

The chain carries TRBV7-8 and TRBJ2-2, with a weak D call TRBD1 (6 bases). Germline V gene data show CDR1 as SGHVS and CDR2 as FQNEAQ. V shed 5 bases and J shed 6 bases, with 10 bases lying between them. This CDR3 has 13 residues. The CDR3 spells CASSRDISGELFF. CDR3 in DNA: TGTGCCAGCAGCCGGGACATCTCCGGGGAGCTGTTTTTT.

The V call is TRBV27, the J call TRBJ2-2; D might be TRBD1 or TRBD2, each matching 6 bases. CDR3 length: 16 residues. Germline V gene sequence: CDR1 MNHEY, CDR2 SMNVEV (reference sequence). V dropped 4 bases and J dropped 2 bases, with 14 bases sitting between them. This CDR3 is CASSSLPGANTGELFF. In nucleotides, the CDR3 is TGTGCCAGCAGTTCCCTACCGGGGGCCAACACCGGGGAGCTGTTTTTT.

On this clone itself: In the same sample, other DNA sequences code for this CDR3. The V call is TRBV5-1, the J call TRBJ2-3, with 7 nucleotides matching TRBD2. V was pared by 0 bases and J by 4 bases, with 8 bases of the junction left unmatched. Germline V CDR1 and CDR2: SGHRS, YFSETQ. CDR3 size: 16 residues. The CDR3 nucleotides read TGCGCCAGCAGCTTGGGTGTTCGGGGAGGGGCAGATACGCAGTATTTT. Its protein product is CASSLGVRGGADTQYF.

The V gene is TRBV6-1, the J gene TRBJ1-1; 10 bases agree with TRBD1. The length of the CDR3 is 13 residues. Trimming cost V 3 bases and J 13 bases; bases outside gene matches: 8. Germline assignment: CDR1 MNHNS and CDR2 SASEGT. The CDR3, as DNA: TGTGCCAGCAGTGAGGGGACAGGGGATAAGGTTTTCTTT. It codes for CASSEGTGDKVFF.

In this sample, this clone turned up a few times. The chain has TRBV18 and TRBJ1-6, with D perhaps matching TRBD1 (6 bases). CDR1 and CDR2 (germline): KGHSH, LQKENI. This CDR3 has 13 amino acids. V was cut by 3 bases and J by 7 bases, with 7 bases left in between. CDR3 loop: CASSPDSNSPLHF. The CDR3 DNA is TGTGCCAGCTCACCGGACAGCAATTCACCCCTCCACTTT.

Comment on this clone: This sample also contains other DNA sequences that code for the same CDR3. The chain links TRBV7-2 to TRBJ2-5; D may be TRBD2 (6 bases). V dropped 4 bases and J dropped 5 bases, with 11 bases sitting between them. The germline V gene encodes CDR1 SGHTA and CDR2 FQGNSA. The CDR3 is 13 amino acids. The CDR3 nucleotides are TGTGCCAGCAGCTCCGGACGGGAGGAGACCCAGTACTTC. It specifies CASSSGREETQYF.

This chain uses TRBV30 with TRBJ2-5, with a possible D match to TRBD1 (5 bases). The DNA end is more similar to TRBJ2-7, so the J call may be wrong. Germline V CDR1 and CDR2: GTSNPN, SVGIG (reference sequence). The length of the CDR3 is 11 residues. Here the CDR3 DNA reads TGTGCCTGGAAGACAGCCTACGAGCAGTACTTC. Protein product: CAWKTAYEQYF.

The V and J genes are TRBV30 and TRBJ2-7; D not certain. Germline V gene lookup returns CDR1 GTSNPN and CDR2 SVGIG (reference sequence). V was shortened by 3 bases and J by 4 bases, with 10 bases between the two germline ends. This CDR3 spans 12 amino acids. In nucleotides, the CDR3 is TGTGCCTGGAGAGGTGGGATATACGAGCAGTACTTC. Protein product: CAWRGGIYEQYF. The variable domain in full, with the rest retrieved from reference TRBV30 and TRBJ2-7, is SQTIHQWPATLVQPVGSPLSLECTVEGTSNPNLYWYRQAAGRGLQLLFYSVGIGQISSEVPQNLSASRPQDRQFILSSKKLLLSDSGFYLCAWRGGIYEQYFGPGTRLTVT.

V and J are TRBV5-4 and TRBJ1-2; D is unresolved. Deletions cut 3 bases from V and 2 bases from J, with 14 bases between. This CDR3 is 15 amino acids long. Germline V gene data show CDR1 as SGHNT and CDR2 as YYREEE (reference sequence). The CDR3 DNA sequence: TGTGCCAGCAGCTCGATCGAGGGTCCCAACTATGGCTACACCTTC. Translated: CASSSIEGPNYGYTF.

The chain joins TRBV5-4 to TRBJ1-1; 7 nucleotides agree with TRBD1. Per germline, CDR1 SGHNT and CDR2 YYREEE (reference sequence). CDR3 length: 15 amino acids. V was clipped by 6 bases and J by 4 bases; unmatched bases: 12. The CDR3 DNA reads TGTGCCAGCACCTACGCCGGGACAGTGCCCACTGAAGCTTTCTTT. This translates into CASTYAGTVPTEAFF.

The V and J genes are TRBV5-1 and TRBJ2-3; 7 bases agree with TRBD2. Per germline, CDR1 SGHRS and CDR2 YFSETQ. J gave up 1 base and V 2 bases, and 7 bases lay outside the gene matches. This CDR3 is 16 amino acids long. CDR3 residues: CASSLQTSRGTDTQYF. The CDR3 DNA is TGCGCCAGCAGCTTACAGACTAGCCGGGGCACAGATACGCAGTATTTT.

For this clone: This is likely an artifact of a read error, given a far larger clone one base away. CDR3: CVWSPRYEAFF. The CDR3 nucleotides are TGTGTCTGGAGTCCTCGATATGAAGCTTTCTTT. This sequence joins TRBV30 and TRBJ1-1; D unresolved. Germline CDR1 is GTSNPN and CDR2 is SVGIG (reference sequence). CDR3 length equals 11 residues.

The chain links TRBV10-3 to TRBJ2-3; D is perhaps TRBD1 (6 bases). The CDR3 totals 15 residues. Trimming removed 4 bases at V and 5 bases at J, with 16 bases between. Germline CDR1 is ENHRY and CDR2 is SYGVKD. The CDR3 sequence: CAISVARPGVDTQYF. CDR3 DNA: TGTGCCATCAGTGTTGCCAGGCCAGGGGTAGATACGCAGTATTTT.

The table lists this clone with a count of one. This chain joins TRBV9 and TRBJ2-7; 10 bases are shared with TRBD2. The V segment lost 3 bases and the J segment 7 bases; nucleotides outside the gene matches: 25. CDR1 and CDR2 from the germline V gene are SGDLS and YYNGEE. CDR3 length: 20 amino acids. The CDR3 here is CASSATMQGLAGALRGEQYF. CDR3 nucleotides: TGTGCCAGCAGCGCAACAATGCAAGGGCTAGCGGGGGCTCTACGGGGAGAGCAGTACTTC.

On this clone itself: A much larger clone is a single base away; this may be a read error. The rearrangement uses TRBV5-8 and TRBJ1-6; D is uncertain. The CDR3 spans 12 residues. Germline V gene lookup returns CDR1 SGHTS and CDR2 YDEGEE. The V end was cut by 2 bases, the J end by 6 bases, with 3 bases between. CDR3 bases: TGTGCCAGCAGCTTCTTTAATTCACCCCTCCACTTT. Amino acids: CASSFFNSPLHF.

This clone has more than one count but fewer than ten. The chain joins TRBV29-1 to TRBJ1-1, with D possibly TRBD1 on 5 matching bases. The CDR3 is made up of 11 amino acids. The V and J ends lost 0 bases and 11 bases respectively, with 10 bases between them. CDR1 is SQVTM, CDR2 ANQGSEA, per germline. CDR3 loop: CSVEEGVVAFF. Written as DNA, the CDR3 is TGCAGCGTTGAAGAGGGGGTTGTGGCTTTCTTT.

This chain links TRBV4-1 with TRBJ1-4, with D unclear. V gave up 5 bases and J gave up 6 bases, with 10 bases separating them. Germline V gene data show CDR1 as MGHRA and CDR2 as YSYEKL. This CDR3 comprises 13 residues. This chain's CDR3 is CASSGRPDEKLFF. The CDR3 nucleotides are TGCGCCAGCAGCGGCAGGCCGGATGAAAAACTGTTTTTT.

This chain uses TRBV7-2 with TRBJ2-1; D might be TRBD2 (7 bases). CDR1 and CDR2 (germline): SGHTA, FQGNSA. This CDR3 comprises 18 residues. Between the trimmed V and J ends, which lost 3 bases and 2 bases, there was a span of 20 bases. This CDR3 reads CASSFRGAGLSTYNEQFF. CDR3 in DNA: TGTGCCAGCAGCTTTAGGGGGGCGGGACTAAGCACCTACAATGAGCAGTTCTTC.

The genes are TRBV6-6 and TRBJ2-1, with 7 bases fitting TRBD2. Trimming took 8 bases from V and 1 from J; bases not matched to a gene: 2. From germline, CDR1 is MNHNY and CDR2 SVGAGI (reference sequence). The CDR3 covers 13 residues. The CDR3 bases are TGTGCCAGCTGGACTAGTTCCTACAATGAGCAGTTCTTC. Encoded protein: CASWTSSYNEQFF.

In DNA form, the CDR3 reads TGTGCCAGCAGTTTGGCAGGGGGCCTAGCTAACTATGGCTACACCTTC. This translates into CASSLAGGLANYGYTF. This chain joins TRBV6-6 and TRBJ1-2, with TRBD1 identical over 8 bases. The J segment lost 0 bases and the V segment lost 4 bases, leaving 7 bases of the junction unmatched. CDR3 size: 16 residues. The germline V gene encodes CDR1 MNHNY and CDR2 SVGAGI (reference sequence).

The chain is built from TRBV11-2 and TRBJ2-7; 8 nucleotides agree with TRBD1. The V gene end was trimmed by 5 bases and the J gene end by 1 base; junction bases not matched to a gene: 4. CDR1 and CDR2 (germline): SGHAT, FQNNGV. This CDR3 is built from 14 residues. The CDR3 sequence: CASSVDRGSYEQYF. The CDR3 DNA follows: TGTGCCAGCAGCGTCGACAGGGGATCCTACGAGCAGTACTTC.